The 17 T cell receptor beta chains given below trace back to one sample, sequenced in a study of blood T cell repertoires in COVID-19. TCRdb's table, derived via immunoSEQ multiplex PCR, lists solely in-frame clones and lacks some. The sample lists roughly 190,000 clones; around nine tenths were seen once. The sequencing input was peripheral blood. All receptors come from a woman aged 40 to 50 who had recovered from COVID-19.

J is TRBJ1-1 and V is TRBV28; 9 nucleotides match TRBD1. CDR3 length: 15 residues. Germline CDR1 MDHEN, CDR2 SYDVKM. J was trimmed by 4 bases and V by 6 bases; bases with no gene match: 9. The CDR3 sequence: CASSDNRGRATEAFF. As DNA, the CDR3 is TGTGCCAGCAGCGATAACAGGGGGCGCGCCACTGAAGCTTTCTTT.

The V gene is TRBV5-1, the J gene TRBJ2-1; perhaps TRBD2 as D (5 bases). V was shortened by 2 bases and J by 6 bases, with 15 bases between the two germline ends. This CDR3 has 15 amino acids. Germline values: CDR1 SGHRS, CDR2 YFSETQ. The CDR3 DNA reads TGCGCCAGCAGCTTCCAGGCTCGCGGGTCCAATGAGCAGTTCTTC. Its protein product is CASSFQARGSNEQFF.

V usage is TRBV5-5 and J usage is TRBJ1-1, with D perhaps TRBD1 (5 bases). CDR1 SGHKS and CDR2 YYEKEE come from the germline V gene (reference sequence). CDR3 length: 16 amino acids. Trimming pared 3 bases from V and 5 bases from J, leaving 20 bases between. CDR3 nucleotide sequence: TGTGCCAGCAGCTCCCTATGGCAGGGTTTGGGGACTGAAGCTTTCTTT. Translation gives CASSSLWQGLGTEAFF.

The chain carries TRBV10-3 and TRBJ1-1; TRBD1 agrees at 7 bases. The CDR3 is 13 residues long. Trimming at V came to 3 bases and at J to 6 bases, leaving 4 bases not matched to a gene. The germline gives CDR1 ENHRY, CDR2 SYGVKD. The CDR3 nucleotides read TGTGCCATCAGTGAAAACACAGGGGCTGAAGCTTTCTTT. Residues: CAISENTGAEAFF.

This chain uses TRBV9 with TRBJ1-5; tentative D call: TRBD1 (6 bases). From germline, CDR1 is SGDLS and CDR2 YYNGEE. The CDR3 length is 18 residues. The V end was cut by 0 bases, the J end by 6 bases, with 22 bases between. For the CDR3, the DNA is TGTGCCAGCAGCGTAGGCCCCGGGGGGGGGCGTAGAGCTCAGCCCCAGCATTTT. It encodes CASSVGPGGGRRAQPQHF. Supplemented by reference TRBV9 and TRBJ1-5, the full variable domain reads DSGVTQTPKHLITATGQRVTLRCSPRSGDLSVYWYQQSLDQGLQFLIQYYNGEERAKGNILERFSAQQFPDLHSELNLSSLELGDSALYFCASSVGPGGGRRAQPQHFGDGTRLSIL.

The chain uses TRBV6-2 or TRBV6-3 and TRBJ1-3, with unresolved D. From germline, CDR1 is MNHEY and CDR2 SVGEGT. CDR3 length: 13 residues. The V and J ends lost 1 base and 8 bases respectively, with 9 bases between them. The CDR3 DNA sequence: TGTGCCAGCAGTTACTTCCAGTCCCACACCATATATTTT. It codes for CASSYFQSHTIYF.

DNA of the CDR3: TGCGCCAGCAGCTTGGATCTAGGCAGGGCTGAAGCTTTCTTT. Protein product: CASSLDLGRAEAFF. The V and J genes are TRBV5-1 and TRBJ1-1, with D possibly matching TRBD1 (5 bases). The germline V and J ends were trimmed by 0 bases and 6 bases, with 12 bases remaining between them. The V gene's germline CDR1 is SGHRS and CDR2 YFSETQ. The CDR3 has 14 amino acids.

The chain has TRBV10-3 and TRBJ1-4; no firm D call. Trimming cost V 10 bases and J 3 bases, with 12 bases left between them. From germline, CDR1 is ENHRY and CDR2 SYGVKD. This CDR3 has 13 amino acids. The DNA of the CDR3 is TGTGCCAGTACCCGGGATCCTAATGAAAAACTGTTTTTT. As protein: CASTRDPNEKLFF.

CDR3 nucleotides: TGTGCCAGCACTCGGGAGGGTGCGGTGCAGTACTTC. Translated, it gives CASTREGAVQYF. The chain carries TRBV12-3 or TRBV12-4 and TRBJ2-7, with 8 bases identical to TRBD2. Trimming cost V 7 bases and J 9 bases; bases outside gene matches: 8. The CDR3 has 12 amino acids.

V gene TRBV28 combines with J gene TRBJ2-1; 9 bases align to TRBD2. This CDR3 has 19 amino acids. Germline V gives CDR1 MDHEN, CDR2 SYDVKM. After removal of 1 base from V and 1 base from J, the junction contained 11 bases not matched to a gene. Here the CDR3 reads CASSLSGTSPSSSYNEQFF. The CDR3 coding sequence is TGTGCCAGCAGTTTATCGGGGACTAGCCCGTCTTCTTCCTACAATGAGCAGTTCTTC.

The chain links TRBV12-3 or TRBV12-4 to TRBJ2-3; TRBD1 aligns across 7 bases. The junction had 5 bases not matched to a gene; V was cut back by 6 bases and J by 5 bases. This CDR3 contains 13 residues. CDR3 nucleotide sequence: TGTGCCAGCAGCGTCCACAGGGGAGATACGCAGTATTTT. This gives the protein CASSVHRGDTQYF.

The sample holds one count of this clone. This CDR3 is CASSKNRGRDYEQYF. For the CDR3, the DNA is TGTGCCAGCAGCAAAAACAGGGGGCGCGATTACGAGCAGTACTTC. The rearrangement joins TRBV28 to TRBJ2-7; 9 positions agree with TRBD1. V trimming: 6 bases; J trimming: 4 bases; junction bases outside the gene matches: 10. Germline V gene sequence: CDR1 MDHEN, CDR2 SYDVKM. This CDR3 comprises 15 residues. Together with reference TRBV28 and TRBJ2-7, the CDR3 gives the full variable domain: DVKVTQSSRYLVKRTGEKVFLECVQDMDHENMFWYRQDPGLGLRLIYFSYDVKMKEKGDIPEGYSVSREKKERFSLILESASTNQTSMYLCASSKNRGRDYEQYFGPGTRLTVT.

The chain uses TRBV6-4 and TRBJ2-3, with 9 positions matching TRBD1. The CDR3 covers 15 residues. Trimming removed 6 bases from V and 2 bases from J; junction bases left unmatched: 6. CDR1 is MRHNA and CDR2 is SNTAGT in the germline V gene. The CDR3 region has the DNA TGTGCCAGCAGCTTACAGGGGGCAGACACAGATACGCAGTATTTT. Its protein is CASSLQGADTDTQYF.

The chain's CDR3 is CSVVLAVQAYEQYF. CDR3 in DNA: TGCAGCGTTGTACTAGCGGTACAAGCCTACGAGCAGTACTTC. The rearrangement joins TRBV29-1 to TRBJ2-7; 8 nucleotides align to TRBD2. The trim removed 4 bases at V and 2 bases at J, leaving 7 bases unmatched. The CDR3 runs to 14 residues. Germline CDR1 is SQVTM and CDR2 is ANQGSEA.

This chain connects TRBV6-5 to TRBJ2-5; no definite D call. CDR1 is MNHEY and CDR2 is SVGAGI in the germline V gene. V lost 6 bases and J 5 bases, leaving 13 bases between the germline ends. CDR3 length: 13 residues. The CDR3 nucleotides are TGTGCCAGCAGACAGCCTCCTGTGGAGACCCAGTACTTC. Translating gives CASRQPPVETQYF.

V usage is TRBV5-1 and J usage is TRBJ1-3, with TRBD1 identical over 7 bases. The CDR3 extends over 15 amino acids. The germline V gene encodes CDR1 SGHRS and CDR2 YFSETQ. J was trimmed by 5 bases and V by 1 base; bases with no gene match: 6. For the CDR3, the DNA is TGCGCCAGCAGCTTGACAGGGGAGGAGAGAAACACCATATATTTT. Translated: CASSLTGEERNTIYF. The whole variable domain, filled in from reference TRBV5-1 and TRBJ1-3, reads KAGVTQTPRYLIKTRGQQVTLSCSPISGHRSVSWYQQTPGQGLQFLFEYFSETQRNKGNFPGRFSGRQFSNSRSEMNVSTLELGDSALYLCASSLTGEERNTIYFGEGSWLTVV.

This chain connects TRBV18 to TRBJ2-3; a possible D gene is TRBD1 (5 bases). With 2 bases removed from V and 0 bases from J, the gap between germline ends came to 9 bases. The germline V gene encodes CDR1 KGHSH and CDR2 LQKENI. The CDR3 consists of 15 residues. In nucleotides, the CDR3 is TGTGCCAGCTCACCAGGGGCAGCTAGCACAGATACGCAGTATTTT. Residues: CASSPGAASTDTQYF.